These 13 T cell receptor beta chains came from one sample sequenced in a study of naive and memory T cell subsets. Two oligonucleotides, mixed equimolar, formed the beta constant-region primer covering TRBC1 and TRBC2. In TCRdb, the UMI-ligation and nested PCR reads were re-called with MiXCR into one record per CDR3 protein. The sample records some 28,000 distinct CDR3 sequences, around a tenth being singletons. Sequencing was performed on effector memory CD4+ T cells from blood. Subset defined: effector memory, CD45RA- CD27-. These receptors all stem from a human donor in good health.

The chain combines TRBV5-5 with TRBJ2-3, with D uncertain. Germline-derived CDR1 and CDR2 are SGHKS and YYEKEE (reference sequence). The CDR3 contains 15 residues. V lost 4 bases to trimming and J lost 4 bases, with 16 bases between them. CDR3 sequence reads: CASSPDAPQADTQYF. CDR3 coding DNA: TGTGCCAGCAGCCCGGACGCACCCCAGGCAGATACGCAGTATTTT.

In this sample, this clonotype turned up once. The gene calls are TRBV19 and TRBJ2-1; 9 bases align to TRBD1. Trimming cost V 5 bases and J 10 bases; bases outside gene matches: 9. Looked up from germline, CDR1 is LNHDA and CDR2 is SQIVND (reference sequence). The CDR3 is made up of 14 amino acids. CDR3 loop: CASSSTGGAREQFF. The CDR3, as DNA: TGTGCCAGTAGTTCGACAGGGGGGGCGCGGGAGCAGTTCTTC.

The chain recombines TRBV6-2 or TRBV6-3 with TRBJ1-1; D perhaps matches TRBD1 (5 bases). The germline CDR1 and CDR2 sequences are MNHEY and SVGEGT. V was cut by 6 bases and J by 6 bases, with 14 bases left in between. The length of the CDR3 is 13 residues. CDR3 protein: CASSPWGSPEAFF. The CDR3 DNA is TGTGCCAGCAGCCCGTGGGGGAGTCCTGAAGCTTTCTTT.

This clonotype qualifies as medium-sized. The chain is built from TRBV12-3 or TRBV12-4 and TRBJ2-1; 12 bases align to TRBD2. The CDR3 is 16 amino acids. With V trimmed by 4 bases and J by 6 bases, 7 bases remained unmatched. The CDR3 nucleotides read TGTGCCAGCAGTTCCGAGCGACTAGCGGGAGCCAATGAGCAGTTCTTC. Encoded protein: CASSSERLAGANEQFF.

This clonotype was recorded many times. V is TRBV3-1 and J is TRBJ2-3; D ambiguous. Germline V gene lookup returns CDR1 LGHDT and CDR2 YNNKEL (reference sequence). V lost 2 bases and J lost 2, with 11 bases in between. The CDR3 has 15 amino acids. CDR3 region: CASSQLRSFTDTQYF. CDR3 coding DNA: TGTGCCAGCAGCCAACTGCGGAGCTTCACAGATACGCAGTATTTT.

The chain links TRBV10-3 to TRBJ2-5; 7 bases agree with TRBD1. CDR1 is ENHRY, CDR2 SYGVKD, per germline. There are 14 residues in the CDR3. V shed 2 bases, J shed 7 bases, and the junction held 7 bases outside the gene matches. The CDR3 DNA reads TGTGCCATCAGTGAGGGAAGGGGGCGAATGACCCAGTACTTC. It yields the protein CAISEGRGRMTQYF.

This clonotype has just a few counts. V usage is TRBV11-2 and J usage is TRBJ2-5; D gene unclear. Germline CDR1 is SGHAT and CDR2 is FQNNGV. The ends were cut back, 0 bases at V and 0 bases at J, with 11 bases in the middle. This CDR3 comprises 16 residues. CDR3 nucleotide sequence: TGTGCCAGCAGCTTAGAACGAAGGCCAAACCAAGAGACCCAGTACTTC. Translating gives CASSLERRPNQETQYF.

The chain has TRBV7-9 and TRBJ2-5; D possibly corresponds to TRBD1 (6 bases). V lost 3 bases and J 2 bases, leaving 13 bases between the germline ends. Germline V gene data show CDR1 as SEHNR and CDR2 as FQNEAQ (reference sequence). The CDR3 has 15 amino acids. The CDR3 sequence: CASSFFIGQQETQYF. The CDR3 bases are TGTGCCAGCAGCTTTTTTATAGGACAGCAAGAGACCCAGTACTTC.

In this sample, this clonotype turned up a few times. The junction does not match germline at one end; this may be a read error. This chain joins TRBV12-3 or TRBV12-4 and TRBJ1-3; no clear D. The CDR3 loop spans 15 amino acids. This chain's CDR3 is CASSLGMNSGNTIYF. CDR3 bases: TGTGCCAGCAGCTTAGGGATGAACTCTGGAAACACCATATATTTT.

This clonotype has ten or more counts. The V call is TRBV20-1, the J call TRBJ1-1; no clear D. The V gene's germline CDR1 is DFQATT and CDR2 SNEGSKA (reference sequence). This CDR3 comprises 10 residues. CDR3 residues: CSVGSTEAFF. The DNA for the CDR3 is TGCAGCGTGGGTAGCACTGAAGCTTTCTTT.

This clonotype showed up many times. The CDR3 nucleotides read TGCAGTGCTAATAACAGGGGGCACTCTGGAAACACCATATATTTT. Translated: CSANNRGHSGNTIYF. V gene TRBV20-1 combines with J gene TRBJ1-3, with 9 nucleotides matching TRBD1. CDR1 and CDR2 (germline): DFQATT, SNEGSKA (reference sequence). The CDR3 has 15 amino acids. V was pared by 4 bases and J by 0 bases, with 4 bases of the junction left unmatched.

The chain combines TRBV7-9 with TRBJ2-7; D possibly corresponds to TRBD1 (5 bases). Trimming pared 7 bases from V and 1 base from J, leaving 11 bases between. The length of the CDR3 is 13 residues. Germline-derived CDR1 and CDR2 are SEHNR and FQNEAQ (reference sequence). CDR3 in DNA: TGTGCCAGCACCCCGACAGTTTCCTACGAGCAGTACTTC. Translating gives CASTPTVSYEQYF.

This chain uses TRBV7-8 with TRBJ1-6; no clear D gene. Deletions cut 2 bases from V and 6 bases from J, with 14 bases between. The CDR3 totals 16 residues. From germline, CDR1 is SGHVS and CDR2 FQNEAQ. CDR3 in amino acids: CASSLTPQTTNSPLHF. The DNA for the CDR3 is TGTGCCAGCAGCTTAACCCCACAGACCACTAATTCACCCCTCCACTTT.